This T cell receptor (beta chain) was sequenced for a study of blood T cell repertoires in COVID-19 (dated by TCRdb to 2018 to 2021). In the study overall: Collaborator samples came from the United States, Italy and Spain and covered acute and convalescent phases of COVID-19. The prospective study material was composed of cDNA or gDNA derived from T cells, B-cell-depleted T cells, or PBMCs. The dataset comprised deeply sampled blood TCRbeta repertoires from subjects exposed to, actively infected with, or recovered from COVID-19. The repertoires were released in a freely available public database intended as a resource for research on the immune response to SARS-CoV-2. Samples came from the ongoing ImmuneRACE study (first 160 participants) plus 1,254 subjects from 6 global collaborators. Nearly every sample came with metadata listing a de-identified subject ID, COVID-19 status, age in years and sex. Where HLA class I and class II types were available, the types were taken from metadata supplied by the sample provider, not from assay-based typing. General findings and caveats noted by the study authors: The amount of clinical and demographic metadata varied by source and participant and was provided uncurated.

V is shortened by 3 bases, J by 2 bases, and the region joining them spans 11 bases. The CDR3, cysteine through phenylalanine, is 15 amino acids long. The read is trimmed to its CDR3 DNA, 45 bases read in frame from base 1. The germline V gene encodes CDR1 MDHEN and CDR2 SYDVKM. The immunoSEQ Assay, a bias-controlled multiplex PCR, was used to amplify TCRbeta CDR3 regions from genomic DNA. The original pipeline was this. The number of nucleated cells in each sample was estimated from the amplification of reference gene primers within the assay. Sequence reads were collapsed and filtered to measure the absolute abundance of every unique TCRbeta CDR3 rearrangement. For each sample, productive Simpson clonality was calculated as the square root of Simpson's diversity index across productive rearrangements. Entries here come from immuneACCESS through TCRdb and include only in-frame sequences with V and J called. Some clones fail to appear in such tables; in the studies checked, an unresolved V gene covers under half of the shortfall, and the cause of the remainder is unknown. V and J calls and clone size follow that table, whereas D and trimming were derived from the DNA. For this sample the table gives approximately 54,000 clones, of which roughly 79% were detected only once. In total, the top ten clones hold approximately 4.9% of the sample.

Whole blood was collected in K2EDTA tubes by collaborating institutions according to the institutions' own protocols. For TCRbeta analysis, collaborator samples were shipped as frozen whole blood, as isolated PBMCs, or as DNA extracted from either sample type. Concerning this clone itself: Its antigen has not been determined. No base quality information exists; no much larger clone differs at one position.

This chain is built from TRBV28 and TRBJ1-5, with TRBD1 as a weak D call on 5 bases. This sequence was found in an older woman with acute or convalescent COVID-19. The sample consisted of peripheral blood. The CDR3 has the sequence CASSFVAGGNQPQHF. The bases read TGTGCCAGCAGTTTCGTCGCGGGGGGCAATCAGCCCCAGCATTTT.